One and the same sample provided the 8 T cell receptor beta chains below, sequenced in a study of blood T cells in healthy people across ages. Then a second PCR, running roughly 7 to 11 cycles, was carried out with a sample-barcoded 5' primer and a J-beta primer mix. TCRdb re-called the 5' RACE reads with MiXCR, one entry per CDR3 protein. The sample has around 670,000 distinct CDR3 sequences; roughly 30% are singletons. Sequencing was done on a sample of blood. The receptors were sampled from a woman of 80 years or more in good health.

The chain employs TRBV6-1 and TRBJ2-7; TRBD2 agrees at 13 bases. Germline V gene sequence: CDR1 MNHNS, CDR2 SASEGT. CDR3 length equals 18 residues. V lost 8 bases to trimming and J lost 9 bases; unmatched junction nucleotides: 22. This CDR3 is CASGARGTSGNQVGRQYF. CDR3 bases: TGTGCCAGCGGGGCTAGAGGGACTAGCGGGAACCAAGTCGGCCGGCAGTACTTC.

The CDR3 DNA sequence: TGTGCCTGGAGTCCATGGGACAGGGGGCTCCATCAGCCCCAGCATTTT. Encoded protein: CAWSPWDRGLHQPQHF. V is TRBV30 and J is TRBJ1-5, with 12 bases matching TRBD1. The CDR3 has 16 residues. V lost 2 bases and J lost 5; bases outside the gene matches: 7. From germline, CDR1 is GTSNPN and CDR2 SVGIG (reference sequence).

This chain connects TRBV20-1 to TRBJ2-1, with TRBD2 matching 10 bases. The germline V gene encodes CDR1 DFQATT and CDR2 SNEGSKA (reference sequence). This CDR3 has 19 amino acids. Trimming removed 1 base from V and 2 bases from J; junction bases left unmatched: 14. The CDR3 protein is CSARVFERRAGGAYNEQFF. The CDR3 DNA is TGCAGTGCTAGAGTGTTCGAGAGAAGAGCGGGGGGGGCCTACAATGAGCAGTTCTTC.

This clonotype was seen a single time. The V call is TRBV27, the J call TRBJ1-1; D is perhaps TRBD1 (5 bases). CDR3 size: 17 residues. Germline V lookup: CDR1 MNHEY, CDR2 SMNVEV (reference sequence). Trimming stripped 3 bases from V and 5 bases from J, with 22 bases between. CDR3 amino acids: CASSFPTTVPKGTEAFF. Written as DNA, the CDR3 is TGTGCCAGCAGTTTTCCCACGACAGTTCCGAAGGGGACTGAAGCTTTCTTT.

This clonotype was seen ten or more times. A much larger clone is a single base away; this may be a read error. This chain links TRBV5-6 with TRBJ2-7; D is ambiguous. The CDR3 sequence is 12 residues long. Germline-derived CDR1 and CDR2 are SGHDT and YYEEEE. The germline V and J ends were trimmed by 4 bases and 3 bases, with 8 bases remaining between them. The CDR3: CASSQNIYEQYF. CDR3 sequence (DNA): TGTGCCAGCAGCCAAAACATCTACGAGCAGTACTTC.

As to this clonotype: This could be a read error, since a much larger clone is one nucleotide away. The chain uses TRBV4-1 and TRBJ1-2; 9 bases fit TRBD1. Germline V gene data show CDR1 as MGHRA and CDR2 as YSYEKL. The CDR3 has 15 residues. The CDR3 region has the DNA TGCGCCAGCAGCCTACAGGGGGCATCGGGCTATCGCTACACCTTC. This encodes CASSLQGASGYRYTF.

This clonotype has ten or more counts. V and J are TRBV6-1 and TRBJ1-2, with 7 nucleotides matching TRBD1. Trimming took 6 bases from V and 6 from J; bases not matched to a gene: 19. This CDR3 spans 17 amino acids. Per germline, CDR1 MNHNS and CDR2 SASEGT. The CDR3 loop is CASRQMSDRRRENGYTF. In nucleotides, the CDR3 is TGTGCCAGCAGGCAGATGTCGGACAGGAGGCGGGAGAATGGCTACACCTTC.

This clonotype has a count of ten or more. The J gene is TRBJ2-3, the V gene TRBV6-2 or TRBV6-3, with D possibly TRBD2 on 6 matching bases. Trimming pared 5 bases from V and 5 bases from J, leaving 14 bases between. The CDR3 length is 14 residues. Germline CDR1 is MNHEY and CDR2 is SVGEGT. CDR3 sequence (DNA): TGTGCCAGCAGTACTAGCTCTCGCCGAGATACGCAGTATTTT. It encodes CASSTSSRRDTQYF.